The present T cell receptor (beta chain) was sequenced within a study of OX40 agonist ivuxolimab in advanced cancers. Study background: In this cohort, patients received ivuxolimab, an agonistic anti-OX40 (CD134) antibody. Patient treatment consisted of intravenous ivuxolimab administration every 2 weeks at 0.01 to 10 mg/kg. General observations from the study: Expanded peripheral T-cell antigen specificity went undetermined.

For this clone: Antigen unknown.

Only in-frame clones appear in the TCRdb table, and some are missing; sequencing was by immunoSEQ multiplex PCR. This table holds around 27,000 clones, 90% found once. The CDR3 sequence is 18 residues long. Germline V gives CDR1 LNHDA, CDR2 SQIVND (reference sequence). The V segment lost 6 bases and the J segment 2 bases; nucleotides outside the gene matches: 16. The sequence was obtained from an adult with an advanced solid tumor such as melanoma, head and neck, liver or kidney cancer. The material sequenced was CD4+ or CD8+ T cells sorted from blood, taken in a trial of the OX40 agonist ivuxolimab. The J gene is TRBJ2-1, the V gene TRBV19, with TRBD2 identical over 7 bases. CDR3 nucleotides: TGTGCCAGTAGACCGACAGCTCTGACTAGCAGCCCCTACAATGAGCAGTTCTTC. Protein product: CASRPTALTSSPYNEQFF.